Shown below are 8 T cell receptor beta chains from a single sample sequenced in a study of blood T cells in healthy people across ages. The authors ran a second PCR of about 6 to 12 cycles using a sample-barcoded 5' primer and a J-beta primer mix. TCRdb analysed the 5' RACE reads with MiXCR anew, one entry per CDR3 protein. The sample has approximately 680,000 distinct CDR3 sequences, roughly 32% seen once. Material: blood. The receptors here all came from a woman over 75 in good health.

This clonotype turned up a few times. This may be a read error: a much more frequent sequence differs by one nucleotide. V usage is TRBV20-1 and J usage is TRBJ2-3; D is tentatively TRBD1 or TRBD2 (6 bases each). Germline CDR1 DFQATT, CDR2 SNEGSKA (reference sequence). The CDR3 totals 17 residues. The CDR3 here is CSTRDKGGTPRTDTQYF. CDR3 coding DNA: TGCAGTACTAGAGATAAAGGCGGGACACCCCGCACAGATACGCAGTATTTT.

This clonotype was detected a few times. It may be a read error: a sequence one base away is much more abundant. The CDR3 spells CASTPLRGSDEQYF. The CDR3 nucleotides are TGTGCCAGCACCCCGCTCAGGGGGAGCGATGAGCAGTACTTC. The rearrangement joins TRBV12-3 or TRBV12-4 to TRBJ2-5, with 7 bases aligning to TRBD1. This CDR3 spans 14 amino acids. Trimming took 7 bases from V and 11 from J; bases not matched to a gene: 16.

This clonotype was detected ten times or more. The chain couples TRBV20-1 to TRBJ2-3; TRBD2 matches at 7 bases. The CDR3 sequence is 14 residues long. CDR1 and CDR2 (germline): DFQATT, SNEGSKA (reference sequence). Germline trimming cut 3 bases from V and 5 bases from J; bases unmatched to any gene: 8. DNA for the CDR3: TGCAGTGCTAGGGACGCAGGGAGGGTAGATACGCAGTATTTT. Its protein product is CSARDAGRVDTQYF.

This clonotype came up a few times. The chain has TRBV7-2 and TRBJ2-3; D perhaps matches TRBD2 (6 bases). Trimming cost V 4 bases and J 4 bases, with 15 bases left between them. Germline V gene sequence: CDR1 SGHTA, CDR2 FQGNSA. The length of the CDR3 is 15 residues. CDR3 residues: CASSSRTGVSDTQYF. The CDR3 nucleotides read TGTGCCAGCAGCTCCAGAACGGGGGTCTCAGATACGCAGTATTTT.

The rearrangement links TRBV4-3 to TRBJ2-1; no reliable D call. The CDR3 extends over 13 amino acids. CDR1 and CDR2 from the germline V gene are LGHNA and YSLEER. The V end lost 1 base, the J end lost 9 bases, and 10 bases lay between the germline ends. The CDR3 sequence is CASSQGGWTEQFF. The CDR3 bases are TGCGCCAGCAGCCAAGGTGGCTGGACTGAGCAGTTCTTC.

The chain uses TRBV7-2 and TRBJ2-7, with D maybe TRBD2 (6 bases). The germline CDR1 and CDR2 sequences are SGHTA and FQGNSA. Trimming stripped 4 bases from V and 3 bases from J, with 19 bases between. There are 16 residues in the CDR3. The CDR3 DNA is TGTGCCAGCAGCTACCCCTTGGGGGGAAGATACTACGAGCAGTACTTC. This translates into CASSYPLGGRYYEQYF.

At least ten counts were recorded for this clonotype. J is TRBJ2-5 and V is TRBV15, with 7 bases that match TRBD1. CDR3 length equals 16 residues. Germline assignment: CDR1 LNHNV and CDR2 YYDKDF (reference sequence). V shed 1 base, J shed 4 bases, and the junction held 9 bases outside the gene matches. The CDR3 bases are TGTGCCACCAGCAGAGGGGAGAGGGGGCGCGCAGAGACCCAGTACTTC. Translation gives CATSRGERGRAETQYF.

This chain links TRBV20-1 with TRBJ1-5, with a weak D call TRBD1 (5 bases). Deletions cut 3 bases from V and 2 bases from J, with 17 bases between. This CDR3 region has 16 residues. Germline V gives CDR1 DFQATT, CDR2 SNEGSKA (reference sequence). The CDR3 sequence: CSASEKGRIRNQPQHF. CDR3 bases: TGCAGTGCTAGTGAAAAGGGGCGAATACGCAATCAGCCCCAGCATTTT.